The 19 T cell receptor beta chains below were found in one sample sequenced in a study of CD8+CD57+ T cells in acquired aplastic anemia. Patients chosen for sequencing had CD8+CD57+ cells that had expanded, as shown by flow cytometry. The TCR beta profiling, which covered VDJ combination and CDR3 sequence, was carried out using genomic DNA as the template. Each CDR3 protein gets one entry after TCRdb re-called the reads with MiXCR. The table shows 450,000 to 600,000 distinct CDR3 sequences, with around 30% occurring only once. The sample consisted of sorted CD4+, CD8+, or CD8+CD57+ T cells (not recorded which) from PBMCs. These receptors were taken from a human donor with aplastic anemia.

The chain recombines TRBV5-6 with TRBJ1-5, with a weak D call TRBD1 (5 bases). Trimming removed 2 bases at V and 9 bases at J, with 27 bases between. CDR3 size: 18 residues. From germline, CDR1 is SGHDT and CDR2 YYEEEE. This CDR3 reads CASSLDGVWDGEPRPQHF. CDR3 nucleotides: TGTGCCAGCAGCTTAGATGGGGTCTGGGACGGAGAACCTCGGCCCCAGCATTTT. The full variable domain, with the rest looked up from reference TRBV5-6 and TRBJ1-5, is DAGVTQSPTHLIKTRGQQVTLRCSPKSGHDTVSWYQQALGQGPQFIFQYYEEEERQRGNFPDRFSGHQFPNYSSELNVNALLLGDSALYLCASSLDGVWDGEPRPQHFGDGTRLSIL.

As for this clonotype: Its ends do not fully match the called genes, so a read error is possible. This chain uses TRBV2 with TRBJ2-5; D perhaps matches TRBD1 (5 bases). The CDR3 has 14 residues. Germline V CDR1 and CDR2: SNHLY, FYNNEI. CDR3 coding DNA: TGTGCCATCAGTGGAATGACAGTCGGGGAGACCCAGTACTTC. Protein: CAISGMTVGETQYF. Combining the CDR3 with reference TRBV2 and TRBJ2-5 gives the whole variable domain EPEVTQTPSHQVTQMGQEVILRCVPISNHLYFYWYRQILGQKVEFLVSFYNNEISEKSEIFDDQFSVERPDGSNFTLKIRSTKLEDSAMYFCAISGMTVGETQYFGPGTRLLVL.

This clonotype appeared many times. The chain carries TRBV20-1 and TRBJ2-7; no firm D call. The germline CDR1 and CDR2 sequences are DFQATT and SNEGSKA (reference sequence). Trimming stripped 1 base from V and 5 bases from J, with 12 bases between. CDR3 size: 13 residues. Written as DNA, the CDR3 is TGCAGTGCTAGAGTGTTGGTAGGGAACGAGCAGTACTTC. Translated: CSARVLVGNEQYF.

A note on this clonotype: This may come from a read error, since a much larger clone is one base off. The chain recombines TRBV19 with TRBJ2-3; no reliable D call. Trimming shortened V by 7 bases and J by 5 bases, and 22 bases separated the two germline ends. This CDR3 is built from 16 residues. Germline values: CDR1 LNHDA, CDR2 SQIVND (reference sequence). In DNA form, the CDR3 reads TGTGCCAGTACCCCAATTGGGAAGTCGACGCAAGATACGCAGTATTTT. Protein sequence: CASTPIGKSTQDTQYF.

This clonotype was seen repeatedly, ten times or more. V and J are TRBV29-1 and TRBJ1-1, with D perhaps matching TRBD1 (5 bases). This CDR3 contains 12 residues. The germline gives CDR1 SQVTM, CDR2 ANQGSEA. Trimming cost V 5 bases and J 3 bases, with 10 bases left between them. CDR3 in DNA: TGCAGCGTTTGGGACGGGGACACTGAAGCTTTCTTT. Translation: CSVWDGDTEAFF.

The chain recombines TRBV5-5 with TRBJ2-7; tentative D call: TRBD2 (5 bases). This CDR3 is built from 14 residues. With 4 bases removed from V and 3 bases from J, the gap between germline ends came to 14 bases. Germline lookup yields CDR1 SGHKS and CDR2 YYEKEE (reference sequence). The CDR3 loop reads CASSQETLVYEQYF. The CDR3 DNA reads TGTGCCAGCAGCCAGGAAACACTAGTCTACGAGCAGTACTTC. The full variable domain, its missing parts supplied by reference TRBV5-5 and TRBJ2-7, is DAGVTQSPTHLIKTRGQQVTLRCSPISGHKSVSWYQQVLGQGPQFIFQYYEKEERGRGNFPDRFSARQFPNYSSELNVNALLLGDSALYLCASSQETLVYEQYFGPGTRLTVT.

This clonotype was found a few times. The chain is built from TRBV5-1 and TRBJ1-2; 7 bases fit TRBD1. This CDR3 has 15 residues. V gave up 0 bases and J gave up 0 bases; unmatched junction bases: 2. Germline V lookup: CDR1 SGHRS, CDR2 YFSETQ. CDR3 sequence: CASSLAQGANYGYTF. DNA of the CDR3: TGCGCCAGCAGCTTGGCCCAGGGGGCTAACTATGGCTACACCTTC.

CDR3: CASSPQGSGNTIYF. CDR3 in DNA: TGTGCCAGCTCACCACAGGGCTCTGGAAACACCATATATTTT. The chain uses TRBV18 and TRBJ1-3, with D unclear. There are 14 residues in the CDR3. Germline CDR1 reads KGHSH; CDR2 reads LQKENI. The V end lost 1 base, the J end lost 0 bases, and 4 bases lay between the germline ends.

The V gene is TRBV24-1, the J gene TRBJ2-7; D uncertain. Trimming removed 6 bases from V and 3 bases from J, with 8 bases in between. The germline V gene has CDR1 KGHDR and CDR2 SFDVKD. The CDR3 is made up of 12 amino acids. CDR3 nucleotide sequence: TGTGCCACCAGTTCAACCGGCTACGAGCAGTACTTC. Its protein product is CATSSTGYEQYF.

This clonotype was observed a handful of times. The chain carries TRBV6-1 and TRBJ2-1, with a possible D match to TRBD1 (5 bases). Germline V lookup: CDR1 MNHNS, CDR2 SASEGT. The CDR3 covers 15 residues. Trimming took off 4 bases at V and 1 base at J, with 11 bases between the two ends. The CDR3 DNA follows: TGTGCCAGCAGTGCCCAGGGCGCATCCTACAATGAGCAGTTCTTC. Amino acid sequence: CASSAQGASYNEQFF.

The table lists this clonotype with many counts. This chain uses TRBV19 with TRBJ2-7, with D perhaps matching TRBD2 (6 bases). The CDR3 contains 14 residues. Germline CDR1 and CDR2: LNHDA and SQIVND (reference sequence). V lost 4 bases to trimming and J lost 2 bases, with 12 bases between them. The CDR3 nucleotides are TGTGCCAGTAGTAGGCCCGGGAGTCCCTACGAGCAGTACTTC. Amino acids: CASSRPGSPYEQYF.

This clonotype showed up just a few times. The CDR3 nucleotides are TGCAGCGGTACGGGACTAGCGGGAGGCCAAGAGACCCAGTACTTC. This encodes CSGTGLAGGQETQYF. The chain links TRBV29-1 to TRBJ2-5; 15 nucleotides line up with TRBD2. The junction had 4 bases not matched to a gene; V was cut back by 7 bases and J by 1 base. The CDR3 contains 15 residues. Germline lookup yields CDR1 SQVTM and CDR2 ANQGSEA. Together with reference TRBV29-1 and TRBJ2-5, the CDR3 gives the full variable domain: SAVISQKPSRDICQRGTSLTIQCQVDSQVTMMFWYRQQPGQSLTLIATANQGSEATYESGFVIDKFPISRPNLTFSTLTVSNMSPEDSSIYLCSGTGLAGGQETQYFGPGTRLLVL.

This clonotype was picked up many times. The V call is TRBV10-3, the J call TRBJ1-5; unclear D gene. In germline, CDR1 is ENHRY, CDR2 SYGVKD. Trimming pared 10 bases from V and 4 bases from J, leaving 17 bases between. The CDR3 totals 14 residues. The CDR3 reads CASRSVISNQPQHF. In nucleotides, the CDR3 is TGTGCCAGCAGATCAGTGATTAGTAATCAGCCCCAGCATTTT.

This clonotype appeared many times. V usage is TRBV29-1 and J usage is TRBJ2-5, with a tentative D call TRBD2 (7 bases). This CDR3 contains 15 residues. The V gene lost 6 bases and the J gene lost 4 bases, with 21 bases spanning the gap. Germline CDR1 is SQVTM and CDR2 is ANQGSEA. Written as DNA, the CDR3 is TGCAGCGTGGACGGGGGGCCCGGGCTTCGAGAGACCCAGTACTTC. Protein: CSVDGGPGLRETQYF.

This clonotype was seen at least ten times. The CDR3 protein is CSVLPQASYNEQFF. The CDR3 nucleotides are TGCAGCGTTCTACCACAGGCCTCCTACAATGAGCAGTTCTTC. V is TRBV29-1 and J is TRBJ2-1; D is possibly TRBD1 (5 bases). The CDR3 covers 14 residues. Germline V CDR1 and CDR2: SQVTM, ANQGSEA. Trimming pared 5 bases from V and 0 bases from J, leaving 11 bases between.

The chain links TRBV7-2 to TRBJ2-7; TRBD2 is a possible D gene (6 bases). Trimming removed 4 bases from V and 6 bases from J, with 16 bases in between. CDR1 SGHTA and CDR2 FQGNSA come from the germline V gene. The CDR3 is 14 amino acids. The CDR3 here is CASSWGGRDPEQYF. The CDR3 DNA is TGTGCCAGCAGCTGGGGAGGTAGAGACCCCGAGCAGTACTTC.

V and J are TRBV28 and TRBJ1-3, with D perhaps matching TRBD1 (6 bases). CDR3 length: 18 residues. Trimming took 8 bases from V and 4 from J, leaving 27 bases between them. Germline V gene data show CDR1 as MDHEN and CDR2 as SYDVKM. CDR3 nucleotide sequence: TGTGCCAGCGAAACCAAGGTGGACAGCGGAGCAGGGGGAAACACCATATATTTT. Encoded protein: CASETKVDSGAGGNTIYF.

V is TRBV7-9 and J is TRBJ2-5, with D perhaps matching TRBD1 (6 bases). This CDR3 has 15 residues. Germline V gives CDR1 SEHNR, CDR2 FQNEAQ (reference sequence). Trimming took 1 base from V and 5 from J, leaving 14 bases between them. Written as DNA, the CDR3 is TGTGCCAGCAGCTTAGTACAGGGAAAATTTGAGACCCAGTACTTC. The encoded protein is CASSLVQGKFETQYF.

The V gene is TRBV2, the J gene TRBJ2-1; TRBD2 matches at 8 bases. There are 16 residues in the CDR3. With 5 bases clipped from V and 0 bases from J, the junction kept 6 bases outside the gene matches. Germline-derived CDR1 and CDR2 are SNHLY and FYNNEI. CDR3 sequence (DNA): TGTGCCAGCAGTCCCCGCAGCGGGGGCTCCTACAATGAGCAGTTCTTC. Translation gives CASSPRSGGSYNEQFF.